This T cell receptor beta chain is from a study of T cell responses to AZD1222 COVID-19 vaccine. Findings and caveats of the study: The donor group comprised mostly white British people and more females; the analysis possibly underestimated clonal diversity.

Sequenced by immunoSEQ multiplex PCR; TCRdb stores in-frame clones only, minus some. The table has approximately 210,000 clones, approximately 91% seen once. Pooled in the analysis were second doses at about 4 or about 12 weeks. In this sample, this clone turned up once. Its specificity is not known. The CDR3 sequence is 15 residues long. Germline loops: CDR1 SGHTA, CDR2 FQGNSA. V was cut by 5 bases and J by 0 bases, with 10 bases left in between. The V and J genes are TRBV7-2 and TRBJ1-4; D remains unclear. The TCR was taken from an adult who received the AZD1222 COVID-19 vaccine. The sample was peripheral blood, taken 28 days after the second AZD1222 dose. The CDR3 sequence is CASSVRTATNEKLFF. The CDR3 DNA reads TGTGCCAGCAGCGTACGGACTGCAACTAATGAAAAACTGTTTTTT.